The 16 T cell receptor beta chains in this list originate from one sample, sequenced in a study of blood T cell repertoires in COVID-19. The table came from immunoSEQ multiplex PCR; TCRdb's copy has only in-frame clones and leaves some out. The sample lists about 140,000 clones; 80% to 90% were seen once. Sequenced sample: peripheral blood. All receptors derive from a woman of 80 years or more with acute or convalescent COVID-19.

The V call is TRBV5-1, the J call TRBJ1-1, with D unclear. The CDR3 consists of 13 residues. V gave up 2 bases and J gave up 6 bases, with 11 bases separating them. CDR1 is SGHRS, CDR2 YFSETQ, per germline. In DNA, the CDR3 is TGCGCCAGCAGCTTCCCTACAGAGTCTGAAGCTTTCTTT. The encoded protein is CASSFPTESEAFF.

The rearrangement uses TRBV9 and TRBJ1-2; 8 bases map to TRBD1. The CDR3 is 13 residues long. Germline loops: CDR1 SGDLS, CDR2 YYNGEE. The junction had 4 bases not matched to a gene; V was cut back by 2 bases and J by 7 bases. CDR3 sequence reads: CASSVTGGAGYTF. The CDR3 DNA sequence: TGTGCCAGCAGCGTTACAGGGGGTGCTGGCTACACCTTC.

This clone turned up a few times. The CDR3 DNA follows: TGTGCCAGCAGTGGGACACAGGGGATTGATTCACCCCTCCACTTT. Translated: CASSGTQGIDSPLHF. The chain joins TRBV2 to TRBJ1-6, with 7 bases lining up with TRBD1. Germline trimming cut 4 bases from V and 8 bases from J; bases unmatched to any gene: 8. Germline V gene lookup returns CDR1 SNHLY and CDR2 FYNNEI. CDR3 length: 15 residues.

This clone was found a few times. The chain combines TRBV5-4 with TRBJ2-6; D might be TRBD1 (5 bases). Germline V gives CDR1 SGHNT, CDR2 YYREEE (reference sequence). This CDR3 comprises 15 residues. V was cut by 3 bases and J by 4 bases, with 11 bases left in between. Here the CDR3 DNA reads TGTGCCAGCAGCTACCGACAGACGGGGGCCAACGTCCTGACTTTC. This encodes CASSYRQTGANVLTF.

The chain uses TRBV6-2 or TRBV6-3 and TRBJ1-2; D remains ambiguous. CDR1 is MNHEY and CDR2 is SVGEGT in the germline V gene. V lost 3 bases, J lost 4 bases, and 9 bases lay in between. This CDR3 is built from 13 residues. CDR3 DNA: TGTGCCAGCAGTTATCAACTTACCTATGGCTACACCTTC. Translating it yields CASSYQLTYGYTF.

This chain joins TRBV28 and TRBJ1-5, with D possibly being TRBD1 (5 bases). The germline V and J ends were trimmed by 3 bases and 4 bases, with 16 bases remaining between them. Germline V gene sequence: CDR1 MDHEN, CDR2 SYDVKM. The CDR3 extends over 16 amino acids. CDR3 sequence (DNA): TGTGCCAGCAGTTTTGTGGGGCAGCTGGGGAATCAGCCCCAGCATTTT. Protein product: CASSFVGQLGNQPQHF.

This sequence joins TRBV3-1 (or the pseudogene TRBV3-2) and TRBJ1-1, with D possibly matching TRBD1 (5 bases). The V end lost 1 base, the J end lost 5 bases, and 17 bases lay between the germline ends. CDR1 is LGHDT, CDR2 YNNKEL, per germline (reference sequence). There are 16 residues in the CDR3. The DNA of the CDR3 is TGTGCCAGCAGCCAAGTCCAAGGTCGGGGGAATACTGAAGCTTTCTTT. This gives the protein CASSQVQGRGNTEAFF.

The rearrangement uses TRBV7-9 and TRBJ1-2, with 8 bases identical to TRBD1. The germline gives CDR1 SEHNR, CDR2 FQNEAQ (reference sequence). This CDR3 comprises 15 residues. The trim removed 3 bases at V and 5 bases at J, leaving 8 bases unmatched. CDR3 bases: TGTGCCAGCAGCTTTTCGCCAGGACAGGGTTATGGCTACACCTTC. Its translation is CASSFSPGQGYGYTF.

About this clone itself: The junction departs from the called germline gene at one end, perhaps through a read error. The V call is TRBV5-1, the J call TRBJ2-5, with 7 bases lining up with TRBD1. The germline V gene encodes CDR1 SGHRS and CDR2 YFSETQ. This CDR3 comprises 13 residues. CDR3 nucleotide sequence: TGCGCCAGCACCTTGGACAGGCAAGAGACCCAGTACTTC. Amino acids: CASTLDRQETQYF.

CDR3 region: CASLNAGGPLHF. In DNA, the CDR3 is TGTGCCAGCTTAAATGCGGGTGGACCCCTCCACTTT. This chain links TRBV6-5 with TRBJ1-6; no clear D. Trimming shortened V by 8 bases and J by 12 bases, and 14 bases separated the two germline ends. Germline V gives CDR1 MNHEY, CDR2 SVGAGI. CDR3 length: 12 amino acids.

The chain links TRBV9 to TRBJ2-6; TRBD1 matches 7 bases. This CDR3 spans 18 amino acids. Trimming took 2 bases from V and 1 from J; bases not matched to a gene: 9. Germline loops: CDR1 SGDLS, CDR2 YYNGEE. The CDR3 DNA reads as TGTGCCAGCAGCGTTTGGGGGACAGTCGAATCTGGGGCCAACGTCCTGACTTTC. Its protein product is CASSVWGTVESGANVLTF.

CDR3 nucleotide sequence: TGTGCCAGCAGCTTAAGCGGGGGTTACCAAGAGACCCAGTACTTC. This sequence encodes CASSLSGGYQETQYF. The chain combines TRBV11-2 with TRBJ2-5; 8 bases map to TRBD2. This CDR3 is built from 15 residues. V lost 2 bases, J lost 0 bases, and 2 bases stayed unmatched. Germline CDR1 reads SGHAT; CDR2 reads FQNNGV.

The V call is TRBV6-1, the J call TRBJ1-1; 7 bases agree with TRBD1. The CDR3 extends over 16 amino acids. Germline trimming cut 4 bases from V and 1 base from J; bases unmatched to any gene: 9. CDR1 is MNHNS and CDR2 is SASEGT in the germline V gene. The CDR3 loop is CASSGLLQGKNTEAFF. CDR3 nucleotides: TGTGCCAGCAGTGGACTGTTACAGGGGAAGAACACTGAAGCTTTCTTT.

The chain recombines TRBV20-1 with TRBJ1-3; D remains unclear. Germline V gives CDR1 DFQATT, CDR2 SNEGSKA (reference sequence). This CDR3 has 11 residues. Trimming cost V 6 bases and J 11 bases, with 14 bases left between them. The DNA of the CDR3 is TGCAGTGCGAACGAGGGTCACGCCATATATTTT. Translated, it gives CSANEGHAIYF.

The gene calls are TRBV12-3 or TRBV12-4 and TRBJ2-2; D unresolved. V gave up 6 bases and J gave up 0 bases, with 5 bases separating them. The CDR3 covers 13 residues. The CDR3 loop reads CASRGTNTGELFF. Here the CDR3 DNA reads TGTGCCAGCAGGGGCACGAACACCGGGGAGCTGTTTTTT.

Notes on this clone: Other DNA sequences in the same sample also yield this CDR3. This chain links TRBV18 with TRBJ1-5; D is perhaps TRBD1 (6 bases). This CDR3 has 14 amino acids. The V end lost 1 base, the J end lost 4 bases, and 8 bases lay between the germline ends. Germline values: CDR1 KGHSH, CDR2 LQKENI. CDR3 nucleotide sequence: TGTGCCAGCTCACCACAGGGGGGGAATCAGCCCCAGCATTTT. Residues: CASSPQGGNQPQHF.